This T cell receptor beta chain was found in a study of T cells in Graves' hyperthyroidism and ophthalmopathy. The CDR3 spans 15 residues. The germline CDR1 and CDR2 sequences are SGDLS and YYNGEE. After removal of 0 bases from V and 8 bases from J, the junction contained 8 bases not matched to a gene. The investigators amplified TCR beta CDR3 regions from RNA transcripts. Researchers ran a first-round RT-PCR on the TCR CDR3 using the HTBI primer set. TCRdb reprocessed the multiplex PCR reads with MiXCR, giving one entry per CDR3 protein. The repertoire includes 93,000 or so distinct CDR3 sequences, approximately 50% of them detected once, and 20% to 30% sits in the top ten.

Material for sequencing was blood. The receptor was isolated from a man aged 40-49 years with Graves' hyperthyroidism. The V and J genes are TRBV9 and TRBJ2-1; 7 bases line up with TRBD2. CDR3: CASSVDGAGVDEQFF. CDR3 nucleotides: TGTGCCAGCAGCGTAGATGGGGCGGGGGTGGATGAGCAGTTCTTC.